The source of this TCR beta chain is a study of siplizumab effects on memory and regulatory T cells. Study-wide results and limits: Proliferating siplizumab-cultured Tregs lacked confirmed suppressive function. For mappable alloreactive CD4+ clones, the mean Treg-derived fraction was around 66% with siplizumab and roughly 26% in controls. The alloresponse seemed to draw substantially on naive T cells, which appeared more diverse than memory cells.

In each sample, some 9.6 x 10^4 TCR templates were assayed. Method: immunoSEQ multiplex PCR; TCRdb's copy keeps in-frame clones and lacks some. The sample lists about 110,000 clones, roughly 94% seen once, with about 0.7% in the top ten. CDR3 length equals 14 residues. Germline values: CDR1 MNHEY, CDR2 SVGAGI. V was cut by 2 bases and J by 4 bases, with 11 bases left in between. Note on this clone: Its antigen remains unknown.

The receptor comes from a human donor in good health. This chain connects TRBV6-5 to TRBJ1-1; TRBD1 is a possible D gene (5 bases). Sequencing was performed on Tregs sorted from blood. The CDR3 sequence is CASSYTWGGTEAFF. CDR3 coding DNA: TGTGCCAGCAGTTACACCTGGGGGGGCACTGAAGCTTTCTTT.